One and the same sample provided the 26 T cell receptor beta chains below, sequenced in a study of T cells after yellow fever vaccination. From the 5' RACE reads, TCRdb called clonotypes with MiXCR, one entry per CDR3 protein. The data show approximately 150,000 distinct CDR3 sequences, with 5.5% to 8% seen just once and 2.9% held by the top ten. Source: CD4+ T cells sorted from PBMCs, taken on the day of the first yellow fever vaccination. Receptors were obtained from a young man who received the YFV17D yellow fever vaccine.

This clonotype was seen ten or more times. V and J are TRBV5-1 and TRBJ1-6; 9 positions agree with TRBD1. The germline CDR1 and CDR2 sequences are SGHRS and YFSETQ. Unmatched junction bases numbered 6, after V lost 4 bases and J lost 10 bases. The CDR3 is 14 residues long. CDR3 loop: CASSPGQGGSPLHF. CDR3 coding DNA: TGCGCCAGCAGCCCGGGACAGGGTGGATCACCCCTCCACTTT.

Only a few counts were recorded for this clonotype. CDR3 in amino acids: CASSLQGAAGANVLTF. Here the CDR3 DNA reads TGTGCCAGCAGCTTGCAAGGGGCTGCTGGGGCCAACGTCCTGACTTTC. This chain links TRBV5-5 with TRBJ2-6; a weak D match, TRBD1 (5 bases). There are 16 residues in the CDR3. Trimming took off 1 base at V and 2 bases at J, with 10 bases between the two ends. Germline V gene sequence: CDR1 SGHKS, CDR2 YYEKEE (reference sequence).

This chain connects TRBV5-1 to TRBJ2-5; perhaps TRBD2 as D (7 bases). The germline CDR1 and CDR2 sequences are SGHRS and YFSETQ. This CDR3 has 15 amino acids. V was trimmed by 9 bases and J by 5 bases, leaving 23 bases between them. CDR3 region: CATTPRGGAVETQYF. In DNA, the CDR3 is TGCGCCACCACCCCCCGAGGGGGGGCTGTGGAGACCCAGTACTTC.

This clonotype showed up many times. This rearrangement joins TRBV4-3 to TRBJ2-4; possibly TRBD2 for D (7 bases). This CDR3 is built from 17 residues. The germline gives CDR1 LGHNA, CDR2 YSLEER. Trimming removed 0 bases from V and 0 bases from J, with 12 bases in between. The CDR3 loop is CASSQEGGGLAKNIQYF. The DNA for the CDR3 is TGCGCCAGCAGCCAAGAGGGGGGGGGCCTAGCCAAAAACATTCAGTACTTC.

This clonotype was detected only a few times. V and J are TRBV6-2 or TRBV6-3 and TRBJ1-1; the D is unclear. V gave up 6 bases and J gave up 5 bases, with 16 bases separating them. The germline gives CDR1 MNHEY, CDR2 SVGEGT. The CDR3 sequence is 14 residues long. CDR3 in DNA: TGTGCCAGCAGCCCCTGGGGAAGGTCAACTGAAGCTTTCTTT. Its translation is CASSPWGRSTEAFF.

This clonotype was seen ten or more times. The chain uses TRBV7-2 and TRBJ2-2, with 10 bases fitting TRBD1. The V gene end was trimmed by 10 bases and the J gene end by 2 bases; junction bases not matched to a gene: 4. This CDR3 is built from 14 residues. CDR1 SGHTA and CDR2 FQGNSA come from the germline V gene. The CDR3 here is CATDRGPNTGELFF. DNA of the CDR3: TGTGCCACCGACAGGGGGCCTAACACCGGGGAGCTGTTTTTT.

The chain joins TRBV5-5 to TRBJ2-2; 7 nucleotides agree with TRBD2. The CDR3 is made up of 16 amino acids. The ends lost 3 bases at V and 2 bases at J; junction bases unmatched: 7. Germline V gives CDR1 SGHKS, CDR2 YYEKEE (reference sequence). The CDR3 protein is CASSSLGGENTGELFF. The CDR3 DNA sequence: TGTGCCAGCAGCTCCTTGGGGGGGGAAAACACCGGGGAGCTGTTTTTT.

Notes on this clonotype: A clone one base away is much larger, so this may be a read error. This chain uses TRBV28 with TRBJ2-2; 7 bases fit TRBD2. Germline V gene sequence: CDR1 MDHEN, CDR2 SYDVKM. The CDR3 is made up of 15 amino acids. CDR3 amino acids: CASTTGEGSTGQLFF. As DNA, the CDR3 is TGTGCCAGCACTACGGGGGAGGGCAGCACCGGGCAGCTGTTTTTT.

The chain recombines TRBV28 with TRBJ2-3; D might be TRBD1 or TRBD2, each matching 5 bases. Germline assignment: CDR1 MDHEN and CDR2 SYDVKM. The CDR3 is 14 amino acids. The V gene lost 4 bases and the J gene lost 2 bases, with 10 bases spanning the gap. CDR3 sequence reads: CASSSPGHTDTQYF. The CDR3 DNA follows: TGTGCCAGCAGTTCCCCGGGGCACACAGATACGCAGTATTTT.

There are many counts of this clonotype. The gene calls are TRBV20-1 and TRBJ2-2; unclear D gene. The germline V gene encodes CDR1 DFQATT and CDR2 SNEGSKA (reference sequence). Trimming shortened V by 2 bases and J by 2 bases, and 6 bases separated the two germline ends. CDR3 size: 13 residues. CDR3 DNA: TGCAGTGCTAGACCCGACAACACCGGGGAGCTGTTTTTT. As protein: CSARPDNTGELFF.

This clonotype was counted at least ten times. V usage is TRBV12-3 or TRBV12-4 and J usage is TRBJ1-2; D not resolved. The CDR3 consists of 12 residues. Trimming removed 2 bases from V and 13 bases from J, with 14 bases in between. The chain's CDR3 is CASSLPPEVLTF. In DNA, the CDR3 is TGTGCCAGCAGTTTACCCCCGGAGGTCCTCACCTTC.

This clonotype was found many times. This chain links TRBV4-1 with TRBJ2-2; 7 bases align to TRBD1. J lost 6 bases, V lost 3 bases, and 13 bases had no gene match. This CDR3 comprises 17 residues. Germline V gene data show CDR1 as MGHRA and CDR2 as YSYEKL. The CDR3 sequence: CASSHRSRGKSAGELFF. The CDR3 DNA reads as TGCGCCAGCAGCCACCGAAGCAGGGGGAAATCAGCCGGGGAGCTGTTTTTT.

This clonotype was seen repeatedly, ten times or more. The V call is TRBV5-4, the J call TRBJ1-5; D unresolved. The CDR3 consists of 15 residues. The V end was cut by 0 bases, the J end by 6 bases, with 13 bases between. The germline CDR1 and CDR2 sequences are SGHNT and YYREEE (reference sequence). In DNA, the CDR3 is TGTGCCAGCAGCTTGGGAGGTCTCTCCGGTCAGCCCCAGCATTTT. The encoded protein is CASSLGGLSGQPQHF.

This clonotype was found a few times. The chain carries TRBV2 and TRBJ1-1; 11 positions match TRBD1. The CDR3 contains 13 residues. Germline CDR1 and CDR2: SNHLY and FYNNEI. V dropped 6 bases and J dropped 5; count of bases not matched to a gene: 2. The CDR3 loop reads CASRGQGVTEAFF. CDR3 coding DNA: TGTGCCAGCAGGGGACAGGGGGTTACTGAAGCTTTCTTT.

On this clonotype itself: A much larger clone differs by one base, so this may be a read error. The chain recombines TRBV7-9 with TRBJ1-1; no reliable D call. The germline CDR1 and CDR2 sequences are SEHNR and FQNEAQ (reference sequence). CDR3 length: 12 amino acids. The CDR3, as DNA: TGTGCCACCAGCTTACTGAACACTGAAGCTTTCTTT. Its protein is CATSLLNTEAFF.

This clonotype was seen at least ten times. The chain recombines TRBV7-2 with TRBJ2-3, with D hard to call. Germline V CDR1 and CDR2: SGHTA, FQGNSA. V dropped 3 bases and J dropped 3 bases, with 7 bases sitting between them. CDR3 size: 13 residues. The CDR3 DNA follows: TGTGCCAGCAGCTTCCCCGGGACAGATACGCAGTATTTT. Its protein is CASSFPGTDTQYF.

This clonotype was seen at least ten times. V and J are TRBV19 and TRBJ1-4; 7 bases agree with TRBD1. Per germline, CDR1 LNHDA and CDR2 SQIVND (reference sequence). There are 13 residues in the CDR3. The trim removed 9 bases at V and 1 base at J, leaving 2 bases unmatched. CDR3 region: CASRDRTNEKLFF. Here the CDR3 DNA reads TGTGCCAGCAGGGACAGAACTAATGAAAAACTGTTTTTT.

V usage is TRBV28 and J usage is TRBJ2-2; D tentatively reads TRBD1 or TRBD2 (5 bases each). Germline V gene sequence: CDR1 MDHEN, CDR2 SYDVKM. V was trimmed by 9 bases and J by 1 base, leaving 9 bases between them. This CDR3 spans 13 amino acids. This CDR3 reads CASLRGNTGELFF. The CDR3 DNA reads as TGTGCCAGTCTGAGGGGGAACACCGGGGAGCTGTTTTTT.

V gene TRBV25-1 combines with J gene TRBJ2-3; 10 bases align to TRBD1. Germline loops: CDR1 MGHDK, CDR2 SYGVNS. The ends lost 9 bases at V and 3 bases at J; junction bases unmatched: 6. This CDR3 has 14 residues. CDR3 amino acids: CASGDRGPTDTQYF. CDR3 sequence (DNA): TGTGCCAGTGGGGACAGGGGCCCTACAGATACGCAGTATTTT.

This clonotype appeared many times. The V gene is TRBV7-2, the J gene TRBJ1-1; D is uncertain. Trimming left V 5 bases short and J 11 bases short, with 21 bases between. CDR3 size: 14 residues. Germline V gene sequence: CDR1 SGHTA, CDR2 FQGNSA. CDR3 loop: CASSLQLDDPRAFF. The CDR3 DNA reads TGTGCCAGCAGCCTACAGCTTGACGACCCTCGTGCTTTCTTT.

This clonotype was detected a few times. The rearrangement links TRBV6-5 to TRBJ1-6, with D possibly being TRBD1 (5 bases). Germline lookup yields CDR1 MNHEY and CDR2 SVGAGI. The V end lost 3 bases, the J end lost 10 bases, and 19 bases lay between the germline ends. There are 16 residues in the CDR3. The CDR3 DNA is TGTGCCAGCAGTTATCAGCCGACAGAAGTTACGTCACCCCTCCACTTT. It translates to CASSYQPTEVTSPLHF.

This clonotype was seen at least ten times. The V gene is TRBV27, the J gene TRBJ1-1; 7 nucleotides match TRBD1. This CDR3 region has 13 residues. V lost 6 bases and J lost 1; bases outside the gene matches: 2. Germline CDR1 and CDR2: MNHEY and SMNVEV (reference sequence). CDR3 sequence: CASSRQGNTEAFF. CDR3 nucleotides: TGTGCCAGCAGCCGACAGGGGAACACTGAAGCTTTCTTT.

The genes are TRBV7-2 and TRBJ1-5; 7 nucleotides line up with TRBD1. This CDR3 has 14 residues. The junction had 4 bases not matched to a gene; V was cut back by 3 bases and J by 5 bases. Per the germline V gene, CDR1 is SGHTA and CDR2 is FQGNSA. Written as DNA, the CDR3 is TGTGCCAGCAGCTTGGCAGGGGGTTATCAGCCCCAGCATTTT. Translating gives CASSLAGGYQPQHF.

The table lists this clonotype with a count of one. V usage is TRBV7-3 and J usage is TRBJ2-3; D gene ambiguous. The V gene's germline CDR1 is SGHTA and CDR2 FQGTGA. The CDR3 covers 14 residues. V lost 5 bases to trimming and J lost 3 bases, with 12 bases between them. The CDR3 spells CASSLGPETDTQYF. The CDR3 bases are TGTGCCAGCAGCCTTGGACCCGAGACAGATACGCAGTATTTT.

This clonotype has at least ten counts. This chain uses TRBV4-3 with TRBJ1-1; weak D call: TRBD1 (5 bases). The germline V gene has CDR1 LGHNA and CDR2 YSLEER. Trimming left V 0 bases short and J 6 bases short, with 8 bases between. The CDR3 totals 13 residues. CDR3 DNA sequence: TGCGCCAGCAGCCAAGAGTCAGGGTCTGAAGCTTTCTTT. It yields the protein CASSQESGSEAFF.

This clonotype turned up a few times. J is TRBJ1-4 and V is TRBV7-2; D unclear. This CDR3 is 13 amino acids long. V was trimmed by 5 bases and J by 5 bases, leaving 9 bases between them. The germline CDR1 and CDR2 sequences are SGHTA and FQGNSA. CDR3 in amino acids: CASSRSRNEKLFF. In DNA, the CDR3 is TGTGCCAGCAGCCGTAGTAGAAATGAAAAACTGTTTTTT. Combining the CDR3 with reference TRBV7-2 and TRBJ1-4 gives the whole variable domain GAGVSQSPSNKVTEKGKDVELRCDPISGHTALYWYRQSLGQGLEFLIYFQGNSAPDKSGLPSDRFSAERTGGSVSTLTIQRTQQEDSAVYLCASSRSRNEKLFFGSGTQLSVL.